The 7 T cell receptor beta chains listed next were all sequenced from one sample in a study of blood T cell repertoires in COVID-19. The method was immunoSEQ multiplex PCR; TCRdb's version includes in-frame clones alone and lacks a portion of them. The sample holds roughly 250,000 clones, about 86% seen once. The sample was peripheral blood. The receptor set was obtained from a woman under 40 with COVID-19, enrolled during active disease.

The CDR3: CSVEVVAGGRDPDTQYF. CDR3 nucleotides: TGCAGCGTTGAAGTGGTAGCGGGGGGCCGGGACCCAGATACGCAGTATTTT. The chain links TRBV29-1 to TRBJ2-3; 10 nucleotides match TRBD2. Germline CDR1 and CDR2: SQVTM and ANQGSEA. This CDR3 has 17 residues. Trimming cost V 1 base and J 4 bases; bases outside gene matches: 11.

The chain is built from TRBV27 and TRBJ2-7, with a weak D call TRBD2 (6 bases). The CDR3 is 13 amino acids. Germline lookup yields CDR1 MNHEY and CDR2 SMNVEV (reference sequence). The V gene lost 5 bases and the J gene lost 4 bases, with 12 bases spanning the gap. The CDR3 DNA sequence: TGTGCCAGCAGTCTCCGGAGCGGGTACGAGCAGTACTTC. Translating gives CASSLRSGYEQYF.

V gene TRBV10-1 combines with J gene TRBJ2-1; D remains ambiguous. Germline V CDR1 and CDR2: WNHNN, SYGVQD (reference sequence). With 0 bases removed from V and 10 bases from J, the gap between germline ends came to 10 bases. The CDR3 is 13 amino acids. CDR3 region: CASSESHGGEQFF. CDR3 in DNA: TGCGCCAGCAGTGAGTCGCATGGCGGCGAGCAGTTCTTC.

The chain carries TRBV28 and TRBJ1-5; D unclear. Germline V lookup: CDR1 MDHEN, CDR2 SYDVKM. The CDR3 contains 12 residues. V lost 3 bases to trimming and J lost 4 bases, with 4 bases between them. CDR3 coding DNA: TGTGCCAGCAGTTTCCCGAATCAGCCCCAGCATTTT. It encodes CASSFPNQPQHF.

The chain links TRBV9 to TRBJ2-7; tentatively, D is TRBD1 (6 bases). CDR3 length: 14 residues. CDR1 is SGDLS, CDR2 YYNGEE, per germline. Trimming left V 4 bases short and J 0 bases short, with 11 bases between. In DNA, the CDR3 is TGTGCCAGCAGCCCCCAGGGGAGCTCCTACGAGCAGTACTTC. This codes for CASSPQGSSYEQYF.

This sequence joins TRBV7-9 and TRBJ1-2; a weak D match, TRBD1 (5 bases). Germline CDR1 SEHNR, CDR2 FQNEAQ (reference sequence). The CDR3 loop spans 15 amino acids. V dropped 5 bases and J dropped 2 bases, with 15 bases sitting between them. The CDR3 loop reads CASSPQPGWNYGYTF. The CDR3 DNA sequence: TGTGCCAGCAGCCCCCAGCCAGGGTGGAACTATGGCTACACCTTC.

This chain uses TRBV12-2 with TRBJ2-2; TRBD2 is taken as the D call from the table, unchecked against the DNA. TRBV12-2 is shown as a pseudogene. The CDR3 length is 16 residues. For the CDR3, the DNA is TGTGCAAGTCGCTTAGGGACCACGCGGGGGAGCGGGGAGCTGTTTTTT. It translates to CASRLGTTRGSGELFF.